The next 13 T cell receptor beta chains were all read from a single sample in a study of T-cell reconstitution after alpha-beta-depleted transplantation in children. This sample's TCRbeta library carried unique molecular identifier barcodes. TCRdb reprocessed the PCR reads via MiXCR and lists one record per CDR3 protein. The sample holds 210,000 or so distinct CDR3 sequences, approximately 11% seen once. This sample comprised PBMCs, obtained before TCRalphabeta/CD19-depleted stem cell transplant. The receptors shown here come from a child in the first two years of life with acute myeloid leukemia, due to receive a stem cell transplant.

This clonotype was seen repeatedly, ten times or more. The chain recombines TRBV9 with TRBJ2-3; 7 bases agree with TRBD2. Germline V lookup: CDR1 SGDLS, CDR2 YYNGEE. The CDR3 sequence is 15 residues long. V was pared by 3 bases and J by 6 bases, with 10 bases of the junction left unmatched. CDR3: CASSANSPGGDTQYF. DNA for the CDR3: TGTGCCAGCAGCGCCAACAGTCCGGGAGGTGATACGCAGTATTTT.

This clonotype appeared many times. This chain joins TRBV7-9 and TRBJ1-2; D gene ambiguous. Per germline, CDR1 SEHNR and CDR2 FQNEAQ (reference sequence). V was clipped by 0 bases and J by 1 base, with 9 bases between them. CDR3 length: 15 residues. The CDR3 is CASSLAMGRNYGYTF. In nucleotides, the CDR3 is TGTGCCAGCAGCTTAGCCATGGGCCGTAACTATGGCTACACCTTC.

This clonotype was counted at least ten times. V is TRBV24-1 and J is TRBJ2-3, with 8 bases aligning to TRBD2. The CDR3 runs 14 residues. The V gene's germline CDR1 is KGHDR and CDR2 SFDVKD. V shed 6 bases, J shed 2 bases, and the junction held 3 bases outside the gene matches. The CDR3 region is CATSNSGTTDTQYF. CDR3 in DNA: TGTGCCACCAGTAATAGCGGGACCACAGATACGCAGTATTTT.

The sample holds many counts of this clonotype. The gene calls are TRBV5-4 and TRBJ1-4; the match to TRBD1 covers 8 bases. The germline V gene has CDR1 SGHNT and CDR2 YYREEE (reference sequence). This CDR3 comprises 15 residues. V shed 3 bases and J 10 bases; nucleotides not matched to a gene: 11. This chain's CDR3 is CASSYGVQGGGKLFF. CDR3 nucleotides: TGTGCCAGCAGCTACGGGGTACAGGGGGGCGGAAAACTGTTTTTT.

The sample holds many counts of this clonotype. This chain joins TRBV20-1 and TRBJ2-7; 11 nucleotides match TRBD2. This CDR3 is 15 amino acids long. In germline, CDR1 is DFQATT, CDR2 SNEGSKA (reference sequence). V trimming: 0 bases; J trimming: 3 bases; junction bases outside the gene matches: 4. The CDR3 loop is CSARDLGTSGYEQYF. The CDR3 DNA is TGCAGTGCTAGAGATCTCGGGACTAGCGGCTACGAGCAGTACTTC.

With regard to this clonotype: A much larger clone differs from this one at a single base, so this may be a read error. The V call is TRBV3-1, the J call TRBJ2-1, with a weak D call TRBD2 (6 bases). Per the germline V gene, CDR1 is LGHDT and CDR2 is YNNKEL (reference sequence). This CDR3 contains 13 residues. The CDR3 coding sequence is TGTGCCAGCAGCCAGGGACTGGGGAATGAGCAGTCCTTC. Amino acid sequence: CASSQGLGNEQSF.

Ten or more counts support this clonotype. This rearrangement joins TRBV12-3 or TRBV12-4 to TRBJ1-5; 7 bases line up with TRBD1. The CDR3 contains 14 residues. V dropped 5 bases and J dropped 6; count of bases not matched to a gene: 7. This CDR3 is CASSTTGFRQPQHF. Written as DNA, the CDR3 is TGTGCCAGCAGTACGACAGGGTTCCGTCAGCCCCAGCATTTT.

This clonotype was observed many times. This chain connects TRBV7-2 to TRBJ1-1, with D perhaps TRBD1 (6 bases). Trimming cost V 6 bases and J 6 bases, with 14 bases left between them. CDR3 length: 13 amino acids. CDR1 is SGHTA, CDR2 FQGNSA, per germline. CDR3 region: CASSPRTASEAFF. The CDR3, as DNA: TGTGCCAGCAGTCCTCGGACAGCCTCTGAAGCTTTCTTT.

This clonotype has a count of ten or more. The V call is TRBV5-1, the J call TRBJ1-2; 9 bases are a match to TRBD1. CDR3 length: 14 residues. Germline values: CDR1 SGHRS, CDR2 YFSETQ. V was clipped by 4 bases and J by 2 bases; unmatched bases: 3. The CDR3 is CASSAGQGNYGYTF. The CDR3 DNA follows: TGCGCCAGCAGCGCGGGACAGGGAAACTATGGCTACACCTTC. Combining the CDR3 with reference TRBV5-1 and TRBJ1-2 gives the whole variable domain KAGVTQTPRYLIKTRGQQVTLSCSPISGHRSVSWYQQTPGQGLQFLFEYFSETQRNKGNFPGRFSGRQFSNSRSEMNVSTLELGDSALYLCASSAGQGNYGYTFGSGTRLTVV.

This clonotype has ten or more counts. The chain joins TRBV9 to TRBJ1-6; D gene unclear. Trimming shortened V by 0 bases and J by 9 bases, and 4 bases separated the two germline ends. The germline V gene encodes CDR1 SGDLS and CDR2 YYNGEE. This CDR3 is 12 amino acids long. CDR3 protein: CASSVGGSPLHF. In DNA, the CDR3 is TGTGCCAGCAGCGTAGGGGGTTCACCCCTCCACTTT.

This clonotype was found a few times. The chain employs TRBV10-3 and TRBJ1-3, with D possibly matching TRBD1 (5 bases). The CDR3 is 19 residues long. In germline, CDR1 is ENHRY, CDR2 SYGVKD. V was shortened by 6 bases and J by 2 bases, with 26 bases between the two germline ends. In DNA, the CDR3 is TGTGCCATCAGGATAACTCCCCAGAGTAAGGGGTATACTGGAAACACCATATATTTT. This sequence encodes CAIRITPQSKGYTGNTIYF.

This clonotype was seen many times. The chain's CDR3 is CASSFGTALPKGEQFF. CDR3 coding DNA: TGTGCCAGCAGTTTCGGGACTGCCCTACCTAAAGGCGAGCAGTTCTTC. This rearrangement joins TRBV12-3 or TRBV12-4 to TRBJ2-1; perhaps TRBD2 as D (6 bases). V lost 3 bases to trimming and J lost 10 bases, with 22 bases between them. The CDR3 runs to 16 residues.

Ten or more counts support this clonotype. The CDR3 loop is CSARGASGSDEQYF. CDR3 DNA sequence: TGCAGTGCTAGAGGTGCCAGCGGGAGTGACGAGCAGTACTTC. This chain links TRBV20-1 with TRBJ2-7; TRBD2 matches at 8 bases. CDR1 is DFQATT, CDR2 SNEGSKA, per germline (reference sequence). The trim removed 1 base at V and 5 bases at J, leaving 7 bases unmatched. The CDR3 sequence is 14 residues long.